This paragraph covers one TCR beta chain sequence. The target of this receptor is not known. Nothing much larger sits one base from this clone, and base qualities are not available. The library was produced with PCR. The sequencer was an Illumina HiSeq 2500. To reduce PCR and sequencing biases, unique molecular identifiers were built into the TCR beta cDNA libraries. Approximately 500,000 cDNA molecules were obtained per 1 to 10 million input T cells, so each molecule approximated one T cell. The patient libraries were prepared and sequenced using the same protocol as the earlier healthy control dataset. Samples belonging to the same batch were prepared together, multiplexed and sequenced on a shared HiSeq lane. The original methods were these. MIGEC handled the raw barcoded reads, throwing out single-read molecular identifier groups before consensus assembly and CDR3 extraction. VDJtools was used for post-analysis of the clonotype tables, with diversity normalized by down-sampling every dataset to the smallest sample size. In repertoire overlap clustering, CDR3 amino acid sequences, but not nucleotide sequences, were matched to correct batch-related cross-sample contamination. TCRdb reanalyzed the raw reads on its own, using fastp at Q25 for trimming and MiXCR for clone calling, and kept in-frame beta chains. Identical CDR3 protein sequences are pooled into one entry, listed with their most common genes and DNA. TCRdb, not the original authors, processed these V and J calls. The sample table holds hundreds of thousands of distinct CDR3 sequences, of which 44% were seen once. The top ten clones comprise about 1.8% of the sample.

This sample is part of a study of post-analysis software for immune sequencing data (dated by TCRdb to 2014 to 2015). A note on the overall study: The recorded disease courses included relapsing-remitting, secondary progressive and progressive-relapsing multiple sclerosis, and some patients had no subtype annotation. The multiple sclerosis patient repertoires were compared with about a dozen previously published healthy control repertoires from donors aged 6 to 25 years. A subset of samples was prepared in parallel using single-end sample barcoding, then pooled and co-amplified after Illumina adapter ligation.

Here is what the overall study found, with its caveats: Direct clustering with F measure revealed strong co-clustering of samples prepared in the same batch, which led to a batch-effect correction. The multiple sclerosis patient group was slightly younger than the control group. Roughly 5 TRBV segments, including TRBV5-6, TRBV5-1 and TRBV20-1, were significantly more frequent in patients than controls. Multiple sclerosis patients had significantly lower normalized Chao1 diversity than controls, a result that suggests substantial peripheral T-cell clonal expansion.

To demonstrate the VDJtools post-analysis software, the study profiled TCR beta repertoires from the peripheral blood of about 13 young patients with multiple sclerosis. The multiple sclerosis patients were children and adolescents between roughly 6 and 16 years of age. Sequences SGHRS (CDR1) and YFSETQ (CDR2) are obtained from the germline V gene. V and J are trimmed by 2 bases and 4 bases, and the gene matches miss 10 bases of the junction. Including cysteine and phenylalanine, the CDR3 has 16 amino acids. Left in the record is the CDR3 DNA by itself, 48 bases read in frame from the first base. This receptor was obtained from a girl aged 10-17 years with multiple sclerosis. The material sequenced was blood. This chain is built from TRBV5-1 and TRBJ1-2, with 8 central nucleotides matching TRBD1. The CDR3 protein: CASSFSGGTNPYGYTF. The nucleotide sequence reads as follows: TGCGCCAGCAGCTTCTCAGGGGGCACCAATCCCTATGGCTACACCTTC.